This T cell receptor (beta chain) was obtained from a study of cytomegalovirus exposure and HLA in healthy donors. This CDR3 is 17 amino acids long. CDR1 and CDR2 from the germline V gene are SGHRS and YFSETQ. The V segment lost 4 bases and the J segment 4 bases; nucleotides outside the gene matches: 14. This clone was observed a few times. In the PCR, 60 Vbeta and 13 Jbeta primers were used. Using immunoSEQ multiplex PCR, the repertoire was profiled, and TCRdb retains in-frame clones only, with some absent. The table records about 160,000 clones, around 80% of them present only once. The source material was PBMCs. This TCR came from a woman between 45 and 65 years old in good health and CMV-seropositive. The chain links TRBV5-1 to TRBJ2-1, with 7 positions matching TRBD2. The CDR3 protein is CASSRLPERELYNEQFF. The DNA for the CDR3 is TGCGCCAGCAGCAGACTACCGGAGCGGGAACTTTACAATGAGCAGTTCTTC.